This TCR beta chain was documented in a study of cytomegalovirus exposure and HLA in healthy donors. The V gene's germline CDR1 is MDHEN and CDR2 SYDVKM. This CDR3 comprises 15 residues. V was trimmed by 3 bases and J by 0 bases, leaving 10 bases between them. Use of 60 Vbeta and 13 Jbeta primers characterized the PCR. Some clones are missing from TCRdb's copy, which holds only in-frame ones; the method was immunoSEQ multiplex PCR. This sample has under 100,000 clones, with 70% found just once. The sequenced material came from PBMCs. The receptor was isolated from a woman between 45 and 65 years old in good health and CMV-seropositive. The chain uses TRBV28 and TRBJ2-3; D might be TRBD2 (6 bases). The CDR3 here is CASSLRDGSTDTQYF. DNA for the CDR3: TGTGCCAGCAGTTTGCGGGACGGAAGCACAGATACGCAGTATTTT.